A single sample gave rise to the 10 T cell receptor beta chains below, sequenced in a study of glioma-infiltrating T cells. Using RNA template, CDR3s of TCR alpha and beta were amplified with iRepertoire arm-PCR. One entry per CDR3 protein results from TCRdb running MiXCR on the multiplex PCR reads. Among around 190,000 distinct CDR3 sequences listed, 30% to 40% were seen once. Input material: glioma tissue, nonneoplastic brain tissue, or PBMCs (not recorded which). These TCRs come from a human donor with low-grade glioma or glioblastoma, undergoing nonglioma brain surgery, or in good health (not recorded which).

In its sample, this clonotype was seen a few times. The chain employs TRBV19 and TRBJ2-6; D uncertain. This CDR3 comprises 13 residues. V was clipped by 8 bases and J by 0 bases, with 5 bases between them. Looked up from germline, CDR1 is LNHDA and CDR2 is SQIVND (reference sequence). Here the CDR3 reads CASGVSGANVLTF. In DNA form, the CDR3 reads TGTGCCAGTGGGGTCTCTGGGGCCAACGTCCTGACTTTC.

The table lists this clonotype with many counts. V gene TRBV7-9 combines with J gene TRBJ1-1, with 7 bases lining up with TRBD1. Germline V gives CDR1 SEHNR, CDR2 FQNEAQ (reference sequence). V dropped 5 bases and J dropped 8; count of bases not matched to a gene: 8. The CDR3 loop spans 13 amino acids. CDR3 sequence (DNA): TGTGCCAGCAGCCCAGGGGGTAGGACCGAAGCTTTCTTT. Translated, it gives CASSPGGRTEAFF.

The table lists this clonotype with many counts. The V call is TRBV27, the J call TRBJ2-7; 8 bases match TRBD2. Trimming at V came to 7 bases and at J to 0 bases, leaving 2 bases not matched to a gene. Germline V gene sequence: CDR1 MNHEY, CDR2 SMNVEV (reference sequence). The CDR3 totals 13 residues. CDR3 sequence reads: CASTGTSSYEQYF. The DNA for the CDR3 is TGTGCCAGCACCGGGACTAGCTCCTACGAGCAGTACTTC.

The V call is TRBV5-6, the J call TRBJ2-7; 8 bases are shared with TRBD1. The CDR3 loop spans 15 amino acids. Germline V gene sequence: CDR1 SGHDT, CDR2 YYEEEE. J lost 0 bases, V lost 5 bases, and 7 bases had no gene match. In DNA form, the CDR3 reads TGTGCCAGCAGTTATCGGGACAGGAGCTCCTACGAGCAGTACTTC. Encoded protein: CASSYRDRSSYEQYF. The full variable domain, its missing parts supplied by reference TRBV5-6 and TRBJ2-7, is DAGVTQSPTHLIKTRGQQVTLRCSPKSGHDTVSWYQQALGQGPQFIFQYYEEEERQRGNFPDRFSGHQFPNYSSELNVNALLLGDSALYLCASSYRDRSSYEQYFGPGTRLTVT.

This chain links TRBV6-2 or TRBV6-3 with TRBJ2-7; 8 bases agree with TRBD1. Losses at the gene ends were 9 bases for V and 6 bases for J; bases not matched to a gene: 10. The CDR3 totals 13 residues. The germline V gene has CDR1 MNHEY and CDR2 SVGEGT. CDR3 loop: CARAKNTGGEQYF. For the CDR3, the DNA is TGTGCCAGAGCGAAAAACACAGGGGGCGAGCAGTACTTC.

The table lists this clonotype with many counts. This sequence joins TRBV6-6 and TRBJ1-1, with D maybe TRBD1 (5 bases). Deletions cut 2 bases from V and 3 bases from J, with 10 bases between. Germline assignment: CDR1 MNHNY and CDR2 SVGAGI (reference sequence). The CDR3 is made up of 14 amino acids. CDR3 region: CASSYRRGDTEAFF. The CDR3 bases are TGTGCCAGCAGTTACCGAAGAGGGGACACTGAAGCTTTCTTT.

To note about this clonotype: A much larger clone sits a single nucleotide away, making a read error possible. The genes are TRBV6-5 and TRBJ2-7; TRBD2 aligns across 10 bases. CDR3 length: 13 residues. Per germline, CDR1 MNHEY and CDR2 SVGAGI. The CDR3 sequence is CARSYRLAGHDYF. CDR3 DNA: TGTGCCAGAAGTTACCGACTAGCGGGTCACGATTACTTC.

This clonotype was recorded at least ten times. The chain couples TRBV2 to TRBJ2-5; possible D gene TRBD1, 6 bases. Trimming pared 6 bases from V and 2 bases from J, leaving 13 bases between. The germline V gene has CDR1 SNHLY and CDR2 FYNNEI. The CDR3 is 14 amino acids. Here the CDR3 DNA reads TGTGCCAGCAGGGGGGCCGGGTCACAAGAGACCCAGTACTTC. Its translation is CASRGAGSQETQYF.

This clonotype has ten or more counts. The rearrangement uses TRBV6-1 and TRBJ2-5; maybe TRBD2 (6 bases). V was shortened by 8 bases and J by 0 bases, with 13 bases between the two germline ends. Germline CDR1 reads MNHNS; CDR2 reads SASEGT. This CDR3 comprises 14 residues. This CDR3 is CASYFGGYQETQYF. The CDR3 DNA is TGTGCCAGCTACTTCGGGGGTTACCAAGAGACCCAGTACTTC.

For this clonotype: A clone one base away is much larger, so this may be a read error. The chain employs TRBV7-3 and TRBJ1-1, with 8 bases identical to TRBD1. This CDR3 spans 14 amino acids. In germline, CDR1 is SGHTA, CDR2 FQGTGA. CDR3 region: CASSPQGESTEALF. CDR3 in DNA: TGTGCCAGCAGCCCACAGGGGGAGAGCACTGAAGCTCTCTTT.